Sequencing of this TCR beta chain was carried out in a study of T-cell reconstitution after alpha-beta-depleted transplantation in children. Per the germline V gene, CDR1 is SQVTM and CDR2 is ANQGSEA. There are 15 residues in the CDR3. V gave up 5 bases and J gave up 1 base, with 17 bases separating them. This clonotype was observed a handful of times. Unique molecular identifiers were incorporated during preparation of the TCRbeta library. TCRdb re-derived calls from the PCR reads in MiXCR, one entry per CDR3 protein. In the table there are about 500,000 distinct CDR3 sequences, around a third of which are singletons.

This chain connects TRBV29-1 to TRBJ1-1; a possible D gene is TRBD1 (6 bases). This clonotype was obtained from a human donor who donated a stem cell graft to a child with aplastic anemia. The material was PBMCs from the stem cell graft donor, obtained from the stem cell graft. In nucleotides, the CDR3 is TGCAGCGTTCTTCCCACCGGGACACCGAACACTGAAGCTTTCTTT. Amino acids: CSVLPTGTPNTEAFF.